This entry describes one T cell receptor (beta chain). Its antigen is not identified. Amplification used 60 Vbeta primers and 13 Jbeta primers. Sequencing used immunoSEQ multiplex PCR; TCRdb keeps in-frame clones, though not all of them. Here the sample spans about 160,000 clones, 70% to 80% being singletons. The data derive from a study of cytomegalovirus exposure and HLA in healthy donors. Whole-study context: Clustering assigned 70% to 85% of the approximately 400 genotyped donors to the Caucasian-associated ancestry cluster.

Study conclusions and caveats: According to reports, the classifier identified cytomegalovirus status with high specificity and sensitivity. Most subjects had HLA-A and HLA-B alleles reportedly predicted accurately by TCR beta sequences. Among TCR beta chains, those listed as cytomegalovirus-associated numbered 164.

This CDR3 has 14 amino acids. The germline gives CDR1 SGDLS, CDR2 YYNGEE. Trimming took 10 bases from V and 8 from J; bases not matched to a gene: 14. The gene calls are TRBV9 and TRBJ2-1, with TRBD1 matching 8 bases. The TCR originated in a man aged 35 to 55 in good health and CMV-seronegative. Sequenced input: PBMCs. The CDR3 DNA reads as TGTGCCTCCAGTATAACAGGGGGATGGGATGAGCAGTTCTTC. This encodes CASSITGGWDEQFF.